One sample yielded the 27 T cell receptor beta chains listed below, sequenced in a study of molecular identifiers for immune sequencing clone quantification. TCRdb passed the PCR reads through MiXCR, listing each CDR3 protein once. The repertoire holds about 86,000 distinct CDR3 sequences, roughly 25% seen once, with approximately 0.78% in the top ten. Sequenced sample: naive CD8+ T cells from blood, with Jurkat cell RNA spiked in. Sample subset: FACS-sorted CD8+CD4-CCR7+CD45RA+ naive T cells. The origin of the receptors is a human donor in good health. Some libraries in this study had Jurkat cell RNA spiked in.

The chain is built from TRBV5-6 and TRBJ2-1; 9 bases fit TRBD1. CDR3 size: 15 residues. V shed 4 bases and J 1 base; nucleotides not matched to a gene: 3. Germline CDR1 SGHDT, CDR2 YYEEEE. The CDR3 bases are TGTGCCAGCAGCGAGGACAGGGGTTCCTACAATGAGCAGTTCTTC. Translation gives CASSEDRGSYNEQFF.

Ten or more counts support this clonotype. The V and J genes are TRBV2 and TRBJ1-1, with 8 positions matching TRBD1. V lost 7 bases to trimming and J lost 5 bases; unmatched junction nucleotides: 0. This CDR3 has 11 residues. Looked up from germline, CDR1 is SNHLY and CDR2 is FYNNEI. The CDR3 loop reads CASNRGTEAFF. The CDR3 DNA reads as TGTGCCAGCAACAGGGGGACTGAAGCTTTCTTT.

This clonotype was found a few times. The V gene is TRBV18, the J gene TRBJ2-7, with a tentative D call TRBD1 (6 bases). Trimming removed 0 bases at V and 5 bases at J, with 17 bases between. The CDR3 consists of 16 residues. Looked up from germline, CDR1 is KGHSH and CDR2 is LQKENI. The CDR3 loop is CASSPPRPGVSHEQYF. In DNA form, the CDR3 reads TGTGCCAGCTCACCACCTCGGCCAGGGGTAAGCCACGAGCAGTACTTC.

This clonotype turned up a few times. V is TRBV15 and J is TRBJ2-3; D is unresolved. Trimming left V 5 bases short and J 1 base short, with 7 bases between. This CDR3 is built from 13 residues. Germline lookup yields CDR1 LNHNV and CDR2 YYDKDF (reference sequence). The CDR3 nucleotides are TGTGCCACCAGCCCTAGAGGCACAGATACGCAGTATTTT. Encoded protein: CATSPRGTDTQYF.

This clonotype has just a few counts. The chain links TRBV6-2 or TRBV6-3 to TRBJ2-3; a possible D gene is TRBD2 (5 bases). V was pared by 9 bases and J by 3 bases, with 13 bases between. The CDR3 sequence is 13 residues long. Germline V gene lookup returns CDR1 MNHEY and CDR2 SVGEGT. CDR3 coding DNA: TGTGCCAGTGAGGGTGGGTCAACAGATACGCAGTATTTT. Translated, it gives CASEGGSTDTQYF.

This clonotype showed up many times. This chain joins TRBV14 and TRBJ2-6; no clear D. The CDR3 consists of 15 residues. V lost 3 bases, J lost 1 base, and 7 bases lay in between. The germline V gene has CDR1 SGHDN and CDR2 FVKESK. CDR3 DNA sequence: TGTGCCAGCAGCCAGTTCCGATCTGGGGCCAACGTCCTGACTTTC. Translation: CASSQFRSGANVLTF.

This clonotype was observed at least ten times. This chain uses TRBV7-6 with TRBJ2-5; D not certain. The CDR3 has 11 amino acids. Looked up from germline, CDR1 is SGHVS and CDR2 is FNYEAQ. V lost 6 bases and J lost 4, with 6 bases in between. The CDR3 region is CASSHRETQYF. CDR3 bases: TGTGCCAGCAGTCATAGAGAGACCCAGTACTTC.

This clonotype was counted many times. The rearrangement joins TRBV11-2 to TRBJ1-2; D unclear. Trimming left V 5 bases short and J 3 bases short, with 10 bases between. Germline CDR1 is SGHAT and CDR2 is FQNNGV. This CDR3 region has 13 residues. The CDR3 sequence is CASSPAVDYGYTF. CDR3 nucleotide sequence: TGTGCCAGCAGCCCGGCCGTGGACTATGGCTACACCTTC.

On this clonotype itself: Possible read error: a much larger clone is one base away. The rearrangement uses TRBV4-3 and TRBJ2-7, with 7 positions matching TRBD2. The germline V gene encodes CDR1 LGHNA and CDR2 YSLEER. The CDR3 spans 14 residues. The CDR3 here is CAGSQRREYYEQYF. The CDR3 DNA reads TGCGCCGGCAGCCAACGGCGGGAGTACTACGAGCAGTACTTC.

The J gene is TRBJ1-1, the V gene TRBV13, with a tentative D call TRBD1 (5 bases). CDR3 length equals 13 residues. Germline CDR1 reads PRHDT; CDR2 reads FYEKMQ (reference sequence). V lost 5 bases and J 8 bases, leaving 15 bases between the germline ends. CDR3 nucleotide sequence: TGTGCCAGCAGCCAAGACAGATCTTGGGAAGCTTTCTTT. Translating it yields CASSQDRSWEAFF. Variable domain in full (rest from reference TRBV13 and TRBJ1-1): AAGVIQSPRHLIKEKRETATLKCYPIPRHDTVYWYQQGPGQDPQFLISFYEKMQSDKGSIPDRFSAQQFSDYHSELNMSSLELGDSALYFCASSQDRSWEAFFGQGTRLTVV.

The sample holds a few counts of this clonotype. Germline is not matched at one junction end, which may reflect a read error. The chain combines TRBV16 with TRBJ2-4; TRBD1 is a possible D gene (5 bases). This CDR3 is 16 amino acids long. Germline CDR1 and CDR2: KGHSY and FQNENV. The CDR3 DNA reads TGTGCCAGCAGCGTCAGGGCTGAGATAGCCAAAAGCATTCAGTACTTC. This translates into CASSVRAEIAKSIQYF.

This clonotype was seen repeatedly, ten times or more. The V gene is TRBV6-5, the J gene TRBJ2-5; D perhaps matches TRBD2 (5 bases). Germline assignment: CDR1 MNHEY and CDR2 SVGAGI. The germline V and J ends were trimmed by 5 bases and 1 base, with 14 bases remaining between them. This CDR3 is 15 amino acids long. CDR3 nucleotides: TGTGCCAGCAGTCTACCGCCAGGAGGCCAAGAGACCCAGTACTTC. Translation: CASSLPPGGQETQYF.

This clonotype was observed at least ten times. The chain is built from TRBV7-9 and TRBJ2-3; D possibly uses TRBD1 or TRBD2 (5 bases each). The CDR3 has 16 residues. Germline V gene data show CDR1 as SEHNR and CDR2 as FQNEAQ (reference sequence). The germline V and J ends were trimmed by 3 bases and 2 bases, with 15 bases remaining between them. The CDR3 reads CASSFFPGPNTDTQYF. The CDR3 region has the DNA TGTGCCAGCAGCTTTTTTCCGGGACCGAACACAGATACGCAGTATTTT.

As regards this clonotype: The junction shows a germline mismatch at one end, possibly a read error. The V gene is TRBV20-1, the J gene TRBJ2-2, with D perhaps TRBD1 (6 bases). There are 16 residues in the CDR3. Germline V gene data show CDR1 as DFQATT and CDR2 as SNEGSKA (reference sequence). Here the CDR3 DNA reads TGCAGTGCTAACGTTCCCCCGGGCCGGGACACCGGGGAGCCGTTTTTT. Translated: CSANVPPGRDTGEPFF.

The chain carries TRBV7-8 and TRBJ2-7, with 11 bases fitting TRBD2. The germline V gene encodes CDR1 SGHVS and CDR2 FQNEAQ. The CDR3 totals 16 residues. V gave up 4 bases and J gave up 3 bases; unmatched junction bases: 8. Here the CDR3 reads CASSSILAGGSYEQYF. CDR3 bases: TGTGCCAGCAGCTCTATTTTAGCGGGGGGGAGCTACGAGCAGTACTTC.

J is TRBJ2-7 and V is TRBV19, with TRBD1 identical over 10 bases. Germline V gene data show CDR1 as LNHDA and CDR2 as SQIVND (reference sequence). The CDR3 contains 15 residues. With V trimmed by 6 bases and J by 3 bases, 8 bases remained unmatched. DNA of the CDR3: TGTGCCAGTAGGGTAACCGGGACAGGGGACTACGAGCAGTACTTC. This gives the protein CASRVTGTGDYEQYF.

In the case of this clonotype: Given a much more abundant clone one base away, this may be a read error. This chain joins TRBV7-6 and TRBJ2-3, with D possibly TRBD1 on 6 matching bases. The germline V and J ends were trimmed by 1 base and 4 bases, with 15 bases remaining between them. The CDR3 covers 16 residues. Germline assignment: CDR1 SGHVS and CDR2 FNYEAQ. The CDR3 loop is CASSLGTVMDSDTQYF. The CDR3 bases are TGTGCCAGCAGCTTAGGGACAGTGATGGATTCAGATACGCAGTATTTT. The full variable domain, its missing parts supplied by reference TRBV7-6 and TRBJ2-3, is GAGVSQSPRYKVTKRGQDVALRCDPISGHVSLYWYRQALGQGPEFLTYFNYEAQQDKSGLPNDRFSAERPEGSISTLTIQRTEQRDSAMYRCASSLGTVMDSDTQYFGPGTRLTVL.

With regard to this clonotype: A much larger clone is a single base away; this may be a read error. The chain is built from TRBV5-6 and TRBJ1-5; D unclear. This CDR3 has 16 residues. Germline CDR1 and CDR2: SGHDT and YYEEEE. The CDR3 sequence: CDSSLYLVGSNQPQHF. In DNA, the CDR3 is TGTGACAGCAGCTTGTATTTGGTTGGAAGCAATCAGCCCCAGCATTTT.

This clonotype was seen a few times. The chain is built from TRBV2 and TRBJ2-1; TRBD2 matches 11 bases. Looked up from germline, CDR1 is SNHLY and CDR2 is FYNNEI. V lost 3 bases and J lost 0; bases outside the gene matches: 7. CDR3 size: 18 residues. The CDR3 protein is CASSDLTSGDSSYNEQFF. The CDR3 coding sequence is TGTGCCAGCAGTGACCTGACTAGCGGGGATAGCTCCTACAATGAGCAGTTCTTC. Full variable domain (rest looked up from reference TRBV2 and TRBJ2-1): EPEVTQTPSHQVTQMGQEVILRCVPISNHLYFYWYRQILGQKVEFLVSFYNNEISEKSEIFDDQFSVERPDGSNFTLKIRSTKLEDSAMYFCASSDLTSGDSSYNEQFFGPGTRLTVL.

The rearrangement uses TRBV4-3 and TRBJ2-7, with a tentative D call TRBD2 (5 bases). Germline V lookup: CDR1 LGHNA, CDR2 YSLEER. Trimming stripped 0 bases from V and 2 bases from J, with 14 bases between. The CDR3 has 16 residues. CDR3: CASSQDSALGAYEQYF. The DNA of the CDR3 is TGCGCCAGCAGCCAAGATTCGGCCCTCGGGGCCTACGAGCAGTACTTC.

To note about this clonotype: A much larger clone lies one base from this, so it may be a read error. The chain couples TRBV29-1 to TRBJ1-1; no reliable D call. Germline V lookup: CDR1 SQVTM, CDR2 ANQGSEA. The CDR3 totals 11 residues. The germline V and J ends were trimmed by 8 bases and 2 bases, with 9 bases remaining between them. CDR3 in amino acids: CSLRLNTEAFF. CDR3 sequence (DNA): TGCAGCTTAAGACTCAACACTGAAGCTTTCTTT.

As regards this clonotype: Without the conserved terminal phenylalanine or tryptophan, this CDR3 likely stems from a read error. The chain carries TRBV27 and TRBJ2-3; D perhaps matches TRBD2 (7 bases). The CDR3 runs 16 residues. CDR1 and CDR2 (germline): MNHEY, SMNVEV (reference sequence). V gave up 4 bases and J gave up 4 bases, with 18 bases separating them. The CDR3 reads CASSSLPGGLPDTQYY. In DNA, the CDR3 is TGTGCCAGCAGTTCCCTACCGGGGGGCCTCCCAGATACGCAGTATTAT.

This clonotype was detected only a few times. The V call is TRBV12-3 or TRBV12-4, the J call TRBJ2-1; 8 bases match TRBD1. This CDR3 has 16 amino acids. J lost 7 bases, V lost 5 bases, and 13 bases had no gene match. CDR3 bases: TGTGCCAGCAGTCCACCCTGGACAGGGAACGTTAATGAGCAGTTCTTC. Residues: CASSPPWTGNVNEQFF.

This clonotype was found many times. The chain couples TRBV14 to TRBJ1-6; possible D gene TRBD1, 6 bases. CDR1 SGHDN and CDR2 FVKESK come from the germline V gene. V lost 4 bases and J lost 11, with 18 bases in between. The CDR3 loop spans 15 amino acids. The CDR3 is CASSPPGTSLAPLHF. Here the CDR3 DNA reads TGTGCCAGCAGCCCCCCCGGGACATCGTTAGCACCCCTCCACTTT.

This clonotype was observed a few times. The chain couples TRBV4-1 to TRBJ2-7; the D gene is possibly TRBD1 (5 bases). The CDR3 spans 17 residues. V shed 5 bases and J shed 4 bases, with 24 bases lying between them. Germline lookup yields CDR1 MGHRA and CDR2 YSYEKL. For the CDR3, the DNA is TGCGCCAGCAGCACCCACCCCGCCTTGGACATCAAGTACGAGCAGTACTTC. Protein product: CASSTHPALDIKYEQYF.

This clonotype was observed many times. The chain uses TRBV29-1 and TRBJ2-7; 7 positions match TRBD1. Looked up from germline, CDR1 is SQVTM and CDR2 is ANQGSEA. V lost 6 bases and J lost 1; bases outside the gene matches: 3. This CDR3 contains 12 residues. DNA for the CDR3: TGCAGCGTAAGACAGGGATCCTACGAGCAGTACTTC. Translation: CSVRQGSYEQYF.

This clonotype came up many times. The chain couples TRBV6-5 to TRBJ1-5; weak D call: TRBD1 (5 bases). The V gene lost 4 bases and the J gene lost 4 bases, with 8 bases spanning the gap. The CDR3 runs 13 residues. The germline gives CDR1 MNHEY, CDR2 SVGAGI. The CDR3 nucleotides are TGTGCCAGCAGTTTCGACAGTAATCAGCCCCAGCATTTT. Protein: CASSFDSNQPQHF.